Sequencing of this T cell receptor beta chain was carried out in a study of regulatory T cells in long-lasting Graves disease (dated by TCRdb to the early 2020s). The study in broad terms: Patients with newly diagnosed Graves' disease had been on antithyroid drugs for under 3 months. Persistent Graves' disease patients were compared with newly diagnosed Graves' disease patients by peripheral blood TCR sequencing and RNA sequencing. The study was registered as a clinical trial and conducted in China. A total of around 35 samples underwent TCR sequencing, from around 13 patients with persistent Graves' disease and some 20 patients with newly diagnosed Graves' disease.

Study-wide findings and limitations: Sequencing and analysis were restricted to the TCR beta chain. Persistent Graves' disease patients showed lower TCR Shannon entropy and fewer highly expanded clones than newly diagnosed patients, suggesting clonal expansion. The authors noted that the small sample size was a limitation that may lower accuracy. A larger number of public clonotypes was shared among persistent patients (more than 2,500) than among newly diagnosed patients (approximately 1,000). Peripheral blood alone was examined, since thyroid tissue, which constituted the primary lesion, could not be accessed. TRBV28, TRBJ1-2 and TRBJ2-5 were preferentially used in persistent disease, while TRBV20-1 and TRBJ2-1 were favored in newly diagnosed disease.

Library preparation used multiplex PCR. The run used an Illumina HiSeq 4000. iRepertoire HTBI primers and Arm-PCR amplification of CDR3 regions were used to construct TCR beta libraries. Gel purification was performed on PCR products prior to sequencing. In the source study's methods: A total of 60 to 80 TRBV and 14 TRBJ segments were identified across samples and were used for gene usage analysis of CDR3 amino acid clonotypes. COPE and FqMerger were used to merge filtered high-quality paired reads into contigs. BLAST was used to align contigs to the IMGT TRBV, TRBD and TRBJ reference genes, and CDR3 was defined following IMGT. Highly expanded clones were defined as clonotypes with a frequency above 0.1%. Shannon entropy was used to measure repertoire diversity, and the Gini coefficient was used to measure V-J evenness. A clonotype found in more than one individual was treated as public. Clones were called with MiXCR by TCRdb after fastp trimmed the public reads at Q25, and only in-frame beta chains were retained. Under each unique CDR3 protein, matching rows form one entry showing the most common genes and DNA. V and J calls and clone size were set by TCRdb, not the authors. The table for this sample lists 560,000 or so distinct CDR3 sequences; 15% to 20% of them were counted only once. Of the sample, about 11% falls within the top ten clones.

In this sample, this clonotype turned up many times. No cognate antigen has been identified for it. No base quality information exists; no much larger clone differs at one position. In the paper's terms, the time point label means: newly diagnosed GD, antithyroid drugs for less than 3 months. For both TCR sequencing and RNA sequencing, RNA was extracted from PBMCs in TRIzol. The diagnosis of Graves' disease followed American Thyroid Association guidelines. Recruitment of patients was carried out at an endocrinology department in Xi'an, China. Each patient gave approximately 10 milliliters of peripheral blood, collected in an EDTA anticoagulant tube. Ficoll Paque Plus density gradient separation was used to isolate PBMCs, and no further T cell sorting was performed. An Agilent 2100 Bioanalyzer and agarose gel were used to check RNA quality, while a NanoDrop 2000 measured RNA concentration. The CDR3 sequence holds 13 residues, the cysteine and phenylalanine included. Just the 39-base CDR3 DNA is kept, in frame starting at base 1. The junction shows trimming of 6 bases on V and 6 bases on J, plus 14 bases between the germline ends. CDR1 and CDR2, looked up from the germline V gene, are MNHEY and SVGEGT.

The data were also submitted as part of a second study, on T cells in Graves' hyperthyroidism and ophthalmopathy. As the second study states: A patient counted as having stable Graves' hyperthyroidism if no progression to ophthalmopathy occurred over 18 months of follow-up. The hyperthyroidism patients were between 18 and 65 years old and newly diagnosed, with a disease duration of less than 2 months. Exclusion was applied to patients with uncontrolled infections, other autoimmune diseases, pregnancy or lactation. Diagnoses were based on clinical symptoms, serum thyroxine and TRAb, thyroid ultrasound and orbital computed tomography. For the first round of RT-PCR on the TCR CDR3, the HTBI primer set was used together with the Qiagen OneStep RT-PCR kit. Most expanded thyroid clonotypes (frequency above 0.001) were also detected in blood, a finding suggesting that blood repertoires may reflect thyroid immune responses. Ophthalmopathy was separated from stable hyperthyroidism by a 13 V-J signature model, with around 90% sensitivity and roughly 84% specificity obtained in cross-validation and 80%/75% obtained in testing. In validation, the model predicted progression to ophthalmopathy a median of roughly 6.2 months before onset, with approximately 70% sensitivity and 72.22% specificity. TCR V-J signatures able to tell the groups apart were searched for in a discovery cohort of 95 or so patients, of whom approximately 40 had Graves' ophthalmopathy and some 60 had stable Graves' hyperthyroidism. Prospective prediction of ophthalmopathy was tested in an independent validation cohort of approximately 18 hyperthyroidism patients and 17 patients who later progressed to ophthalmopathy. The approximately 90 discovery patients were divided at random into training and test sets in a 7:3 ratio. In over five Graves' hyperthyroidism patients, the study also compared T-cell repertoires from thyroid tissue with T-cell repertoires from blood. After sampling, hyperthyroidism patients received methimazole starting at 30 mg daily, and ophthalmopathy patients received high-dose intravenous methylprednisolone. Libraries were constructed in a second round of multiplex PCR, after which size selection and purification were carried out. Sequencing of the libraries was done on an Illumina HiSeq2000 using paired-end 100 bp reads. SOAPnuke was used to process the raw data, removing reads that contained adapters or uncalled bases, had a mean Phred below 15, or lacked an exact match to the constant primer or identifier. COPE v1.2.5 was used to merge high-quality paired reads, and clonotypes were defined as unique nucleotide sequences. MiTCR v1.1 was used to align clonotypes to the IMGT TRBV, TRBD and TRBJ reference segments. Analysis was restricted to V-J combinations with a frequency above 0.0001, which covered just over 98% of repertoires. The TCS score was defined as F50 (clonal expansion) divided by E x V (chaos), with BLOSUM62-based TCRdist calculated between CDR3 peptides within each V-J. Welch's t-statistics and random forest reduced roughly 500 V-J features to around 14, which were used in a naive Bayes classifier (R e1071). No statistical method was used to fix the sample size in advance, and group allocation was not hidden from the investigators. The paper reports TCR Vbeta CDR3 sequencing of some 140 peripheral blood samples: around 45 ophthalmopathy, under 85 hyperthyroidism and around 17 progressor patients.

This chain joins TRBV6-2 or TRBV6-3 to TRBJ1-2, with the D gene not clear enough to name. Sequencing was performed on peripheral blood mononuclear cells (PBMCs), taken at new diagnosis, from a patient treated with antithyroid drugs. The TCR sequence derives from a man younger than 35 with Graves disease. Donor details come from another sample of the same person, matched by shared clones. The CDR3 loop reads CASRTVRSDGYTF. The base sequence is TGTGCCAGCAGGACGGTTAGGTCGGATGGCTACACCTTC.